This T cell receptor beta chain was retrieved from a study of blood T cells in healthy people across ages. Study conclusions and caveats: Older age coincided with a roughly linear decline in TCR beta diversity per million T cells.

A few counts support this clonotype. Its matching antigen is unknown. Germline loops: CDR1 SQVTM, CDR2 ANQGSEA. Trimming took 7 bases from V and 2 from J, leaving 12 bases between them. The CDR3 spans 12 residues. Total RNA extracted from each sample amounted to at least 5.5 micrograms. It was with a sample-barcoded 5' primer and a J-beta primer mix that a second PCR of about 6 to 11 cycles was run. TCRdb recomputed calls from the 5' RACE reads with MiXCR, one row per CDR3 protein. The table lists around 1.5 million distinct CDR3 sequences, approximately 59% of them singletons. What was sequenced was blood. This receptor was taken from a man aged 18 to 35 in good health. This sequence joins TRBV29-1 and TRBJ2-7; D might be TRBD1 (6 bases). In DNA, the CDR3 is TGCAGCGCTCAAACAGGGACCTACGAGCAGTACTTC. Translation: CSAQTGTYEQYF.